The 18 T cell receptor beta chains presented below share a single source sample, sequenced in a study of T-cell memory formation after mild COVID-19. TCRdb recomputed calls from the 5' RACE reads with MiXCR, one row per CDR3 protein. The sample includes around 400,000 distinct CDR3 sequences, less than 25% of them seen just once. The material sequenced was PBMCs or a T cell subset sorted from them (not recorded which). Receptor source: an adult woman who had mild COVID-19 (a few samples of this study predate the infection). Cell type and time point are not known.

The V call is TRBV7-9, the J call TRBJ1-2, with TRBD1 matching over 11 bases. Trimming took 1 base from V and 7 from J; bases not matched to a gene: 8. Germline V gene data show CDR1 as SEHNR and CDR2 as FQNEAQ (reference sequence). This CDR3 contains 16 residues. As DNA, the CDR3 is TGTGCCAGCAGCTTAGGGCACGGACAGGGGGCAGGTGGCTACACCTTC. Residues: CASSLGHGQGAGGYTF.

V gene TRBV10-3 combines with J gene TRBJ2-1; 10 bases are a match to TRBD1. The CDR3 has 15 residues. V shed 6 bases, J shed 5 bases, and the junction held 7 bases outside the gene matches. Germline CDR1 ENHRY, CDR2 SYGVKD. CDR3 nucleotide sequence: TGTGCCATCAGCTTCGGGGACAGGGGCCACAATGAGCAGTTCTTC. The encoded protein is CAISFGDRGHNEQFF.

The chain joins TRBV4-1 to TRBJ1-2; D remains unclear. There are 14 residues in the CDR3. CDR1 is MGHRA and CDR2 is YSYEKL in the germline V gene. Trimming removed 1 base from V and 5 bases from J, with 11 bases in between. The CDR3 region is CASSQGAGGYGYTF. The CDR3 DNA is TGCGCCAGCAGCCAAGGGGCAGGAGGATATGGCTACACCTTC.

This clonotype has more than one count but fewer than ten. The chain links TRBV6-1 to TRBJ1-1, with 7 bases fitting TRBD1. This CDR3 region has 17 residues. The V gene end was trimmed by 6 bases and the J gene end by 1 base; junction bases not matched to a gene: 14. CDR1 is MNHNS and CDR2 is SASEGT in the germline V gene. The CDR3 sequence is CASSITGVGFGNTEAFF. The CDR3, as DNA: TGTGCCAGCAGCATTACAGGGGTAGGATTTGGGAACACTGAAGCTTTCTTT.

This clonotype was seen only a few times. This rearrangement joins TRBV11-2 to TRBJ2-1, with D perhaps matching TRBD1 (6 bases). Germline lookup yields CDR1 SGHAT and CDR2 FQNNGV. The CDR3 runs to 13 residues. V was trimmed by 5 bases and J by 7 bases, leaving 12 bases between them. The CDR3 loop reads CASSTGTLNEQFF. The CDR3 DNA follows: TGTGCCAGCAGCACAGGGACATTGAATGAGCAGTTCTTC.

This clonotype was found once. The chain carries TRBV23-1 and TRBJ1-5, with 7 bases aligning to TRBD1. Being an ORF, TRBV23-1 has a function that is uncertain. This CDR3 spans 19 amino acids. V lost 4 bases, J lost 6 bases, and 21 bases stayed unmatched. DNA of the CDR3: TGCGCCAGCAGTCCTCATTGGCCCGAACAGGGGCCGGGGAGTCAGCCCCAGCATTTT. Amino acid sequence: CASSPHWPEQGPGSQPQHF.

This clonotype has more than one count but fewer than ten. The chain recombines TRBV11-1 with TRBJ2-5; possible D gene TRBD2, 5 bases. The V and J ends lost 5 bases and 0 bases respectively, with 7 bases between them. The CDR3 consists of 13 residues. The germline V gene has CDR1 SGHAT and CDR2 FQDESV (reference sequence). The CDR3: CASSAGYQETQYF. As DNA, the CDR3 is TGTGCCAGCAGCGCGGGTTACCAAGAGACCCAGTACTTC.

The rearrangement links TRBV5-5 to TRBJ1-1; D uncertain. CDR3 size: 13 residues. The germline CDR1 and CDR2 sequences are SGHKS and YYEKEE (reference sequence). V gave up 3 bases and J gave up 5 bases, with 11 bases separating them. The CDR3 is CASSSIRDTEAFF. The DNA of the CDR3 is TGTGCCAGCAGCTCCATTAGGGATACTGAAGCTTTCTTT.

Only a few counts were recorded for this clonotype. The rearrangement joins TRBV7-6 to TRBJ2-2, with D possibly being TRBD1 (5 bases). Trimming left V 0 bases short and J 5 bases short, with 13 bases between. CDR1 is SGHVS, CDR2 FNYEAQ, per germline. The CDR3 is made up of 16 amino acids. The CDR3 spells CASSLALAGRTGELFF. CDR3 nucleotide sequence: TGTGCCAGCAGCTTAGCGCTGGCAGGGCGTACCGGGGAGCTGTTTTTT.

The chain links TRBV19 to TRBJ2-7; tentatively, D is TRBD1 (5 bases). Trimming left V 5 bases short and J 2 bases short, with 13 bases between. The CDR3 loop spans 14 amino acids. Germline CDR1 reads LNHDA; CDR2 reads SQIVND (reference sequence). The DNA for the CDR3 is TGTGCCAGTAGTCTCTCCAGGGTGACCTACGAGCAGTACTTC. Translating gives CASSLSRVTYEQYF.

The V and J genes are TRBV4-2 and TRBJ1-5, with 9 bases aligning to TRBD1. Germline values: CDR1 LGHNA, CDR2 YNFKEQ. CDR3 length: 15 amino acids. J was trimmed by 9 bases and V by 0 bases; bases with no gene match: 6. The CDR3 sequence: CASSQEWDRVWPQHF. The CDR3 DNA sequence: TGTGCCAGCAGCCAAGAGTGGGACAGGGTTTGGCCCCAGCATTTT.

This clonotype was counted between two and nine times. V is TRBV5-5 and J is TRBJ2-6; a possible D gene is TRBD2 (5 bases). The CDR3 is 16 residues long. The germline V and J ends were trimmed by 0 bases and 2 bases, with 9 bases remaining between them. Looked up from germline, CDR1 is SGHKS and CDR2 is YYEKEE (reference sequence). The CDR3: CASSLDGGAGANVLTF. The DNA of the CDR3 is TGTGCCAGCAGCTTGGATGGAGGCGCTGGGGCCAACGTCCTGACTTTC.

This clonotype was observed a handful of times. DNA for the CDR3: TGTGAGGTCGGGACGGTGAACACTGAAGCTTTCTTT. Translating gives CEVGTVNTEAFF. The chain joins TRBV7-9 to TRBJ1-1; possible D gene TRBD1, 5 bases. The CDR3 is 12 amino acids. Germline V gives CDR1 SEHNR, CDR2 FQNEAQ (reference sequence).

This chain joins TRBV10-3 and TRBJ2-1; 7 bases line up with TRBD2. CDR1 ENHRY and CDR2 SYGVKD come from the germline V gene. This CDR3 is 17 amino acids long. Trimming removed 10 bases from V and 0 bases from J; junction bases left unmatched: 15. Here the CDR3 DNA reads TGTGCCACCGGGGCTAGCGGTACTCAAAGCTCCTACAATGAGCAGTTCTTC. Translating it yields CATGASGTQSSYNEQFF.

This sequence joins TRBV7-9 and TRBJ2-5; 9 bases agree with TRBD1. The length of the CDR3 is 14 residues. V lost 5 bases and J lost 4; bases outside the gene matches: 5. CDR1 is SEHNR and CDR2 is FQNEAQ in the germline V gene (reference sequence). The CDR3 nucleotides read TGTGCCAGCAGCCACGGGACAGGGCGAGAGACCCAGTACTTC. It specifies CASSHGTGRETQYF. The variable domain in full, completed from reference TRBV7-9 and TRBJ2-5, reads DTGVSQNPRHKITKRGQNVTFRCDPISEHNRLYWYRQTLGQGPEFLTYFQNEAQLEKSRLLSDRFSAERPKGSFSTLEIQRTEQGDSAMYLCASSHGTGRETQYFGPGTRLLVL.

There are a few counts of this clonotype. The chain uses TRBV29-1 and TRBJ1-5; no firm D call. Germline CDR1 reads SQVTM; CDR2 reads ANQGSEA. This CDR3 is 18 amino acids long. Trimming took 8 bases from V and 1 from J, leaving 27 bases between them. CDR3 protein: CSHYGLSHSNHSNQPQHF. Written as DNA, the CDR3 is TGCAGCCATTACGGATTGTCTCATAGCAATCACAGCAATCAGCCCCAGCATTTT.

The chain uses TRBV7-2 and TRBJ2-5; TRBD2 agrees at 8 bases. The CDR3 sequence is 14 residues long. V shed 4 bases and J 5 bases; nucleotides not matched to a gene: 6. Germline V gene sequence: CDR1 SGHTA, CDR2 FQGNSA. CDR3 protein: CASSSRGLEETQYF. The CDR3 DNA reads TGTGCCAGCAGCTCTCGGGGACTAGAGGAGACCCAGTACTTC.

This rearrangement joins TRBV5-6 to TRBJ2-7; TRBD1 is a possible D gene (5 bases). Deletions cut 1 base from V and 3 bases from J, with 11 bases between. The length of the CDR3 is 14 residues. Germline V CDR1 and CDR2: SGHDT, YYEEEE. The chain's CDR3 is CASSLLPRVYEQYF. For the CDR3, the DNA is TGTGCCAGCAGCTTGCTCCCCAGGGTCTACGAGCAGTACTTC.